The clone carrying this T cell receptor beta chain was detected only once. The antigen is not known. The entry originates in a study of T-cell memory formation after mild COVID-19. Study findings and constraints: Contracting CD8+ clones were enriched in EMRA, CD4+ mainly in CM and EM. Clones shrinking from day 15 to 85 showed even CD4/CD8 mixes; later expanders tilted CD4+.

This CDR3 contains 12 residues. The V gene's germline CDR1 is LGHDT and CDR2 YNNKEL (reference sequence). Trimming pared 0 bases from V and 4 bases from J, leaving 3 bases between. TCRdb ran MiXCR on the 5' RACE reads and lists one entry per CDR3 protein. The sample has more than 350,000 distinct CDR3 sequences; around 20% are singletons. V usage is TRBV3-1 and J usage is TRBJ1-1, with D unclear. Sequencing was done on a sample of PBMCs or a T cell subset sorted from them (not recorded which). The sequence derives from an adult woman who had mild COVID-19 (a few samples of this study predate the infection). Cell type and time point are not known. CDR3 amino acids: CASSQEGTEAFF. CDR3 nucleotide sequence: TGTGCCAGCAGCCAAGAGGGCACTGAAGCTTTCTTT. The complete variable domain, with remaining parts taken from reference TRBV3-1 and TRBJ1-1, reads DTAVSQTPKYLVTQMGNDKSIKCEQNLGHDTMYWYKQDSKKFLKIMFSYNNKELIINETVPNRFSPKSPDKAHLNLHINSLELGDSAVYFCASSQEGTEAFFGQGTRLTVV.